These 12 T cell receptor beta chains were all obtained from the same sample, sequenced in a study of shared clonotypes between healthy human individuals. Repertoires were generated with immunoSEQ multiplex PCR, while TCRdb's copy carries only in-frame clones and drops some. The sample lists fewer than 1.4 million clones, about 84% seen once, with 0.61% in the top ten. Material: memory CD4+ T cells from PBMCs. Subset specified: CD45RA-negative fraction. These receptors all stem from a young man in good health. Some clones in this sample may be carry-over from other donors' samples.

Concerning this clone itself: Within the sample, other DNA sequences also encode this same CDR3. J is TRBJ2-5 and V is TRBV5-1; D perhaps matches TRBD2 (6 bases). The CDR3 is 14 amino acids. Deletions cut 0 bases from V and 2 bases from J, with 8 bases between. Germline assignment: CDR1 SGHRS and CDR2 YFSETQ. DNA for the CDR3: TGCGCCAGCAGCTTGGGGGACTTTCAAGAGACCCAGTACTTC. As protein: CASSLGDFQETQYF.

This sequence joins TRBV7-9 and TRBJ2-1, with no clear D. CDR1 SEHNR and CDR2 FQNEAQ come from the germline V gene (reference sequence). This CDR3 has 17 residues. With 5 bases removed from V and 0 bases from J, the gap between germline ends came to 17 bases. CDR3 sequence (DNA): TGTGCCAGCAGCCCAAGGGCTTTCCACCCCTCCTACAATGAGCAGTTCTTC. Translation gives CASSPRAFHPSYNEQFF.

V is TRBV28 and J is TRBJ2-5, with TRBD2 identical over 8 bases. The CDR3 is 15 residues long. Germline V lookup: CDR1 MDHEN, CDR2 SYDVKM. J gave up 4 bases and V 6 bases, and 10 bases lay outside the gene matches. CDR3 in amino acids: CASSLPAGARETQYF. The CDR3 bases are TGTGCCAGCAGCCTCCCAGCGGGAGCGCGAGAGACCCAGTACTTC.

The chain combines TRBV6-5 with TRBJ1-2; D is ambiguous. The germline V gene has CDR1 MNHEY and CDR2 SVGAGI. The CDR3 runs 15 residues. The ends were cut back, 0 bases at V and 4 bases at J, with 12 bases in the middle. The CDR3 DNA reads as TGTGCCAGCAGTTACTCCCGGGCCGGAGGCTATGGCTACACCTTC. Encoded protein: CASSYSRAGGYGYTF.

The chain is built from TRBV27 and TRBJ2-5; 7 positions match TRBD2. This CDR3 has 15 amino acids. Trimming removed 0 bases from V and 5 bases from J; junction bases left unmatched: 6. Germline V gene sequence: CDR1 MNHEY, CDR2 SMNVEV (reference sequence). CDR3 sequence (DNA): TGTGCCAGCAGTTTATCGGGGGGGGTTGGGGAGACCCAGTACTTC. This sequence encodes CASSLSGGVGETQYF.

V and J are TRBV6-1 and TRBJ1-4, with D maybe TRBD1 (6 bases). The V gene's germline CDR1 is MNHNS and CDR2 SASEGT. The CDR3 runs 19 residues. V dropped 0 bases and J dropped 0 bases, with 17 bases sitting between them. CDR3 residues: CASSEATGGRPTTNEKLFF. In DNA, the CDR3 is TGTGCCAGCAGTGAAGCGACGGGGGGGCGACCCACAACTAATGAAAAACTGTTTTTT.

This clone was seen a handful of times. V gene TRBV19 combines with J gene TRBJ2-2, with D perhaps matching TRBD1 (6 bases). This CDR3 region has 16 residues. Looked up from germline, CDR1 is LNHDA and CDR2 is SQIVND (reference sequence). V was pared by 6 bases and J by 0 bases, with 14 bases between. Here the CDR3 DNA reads TGTGCCAGTAGCCGCCGACAGGTACCGAACACCGGGGAGCTGTTTTTT. Its protein product is CASSRRQVPNTGELFF.

V gene TRBV9 combines with J gene TRBJ2-6; D unresolved. Germline CDR1 reads SGDLS; CDR2 reads YYNGEE. This CDR3 comprises 15 residues. Trimming removed 1 base from V and 0 bases from J, with 5 bases in between. In DNA form, the CDR3 reads TGTGCCAGCAGCGTAAAGGGCTCTGGGGCCAACGTCCTGACTTTC. It specifies CASSVKGSGANVLTF.

This chain connects TRBV18 to TRBJ2-7; weak D call: TRBD2 (6 bases). CDR1 is KGHSH and CDR2 is LQKENI in the germline V gene. V lost 3 bases to trimming and J lost 0 bases, with 15 bases between them. The CDR3 spans 16 residues. The CDR3 DNA sequence: TGTGCCAGCTCACCCATCCGGGACTGGAGCTCCTACGAGCAGTACTTC. It specifies CASSPIRDWSSYEQYF.

As regards this clone: Here the CDR3 omits its conserved ending phenylalanine or tryptophan, so a read error is the likely source. Because the CDR3's place on the DNA is in doubt, the DNA is left out and the CDR3 is given as listed by TCRdb. The V and J genes are TRBV28 and TRBJ1-2. Including both end residues, the CDR3 is 8 amino acids long. Germline V lookup: CDR1 MDHEN, CDR2 SYDVKM. The CDR3 here is CASSLPGK.

This chain uses TRBV4-1 with TRBJ1-4, with unresolved D. The ends were cut back, 4 bases at V and 0 bases at J, with 12 bases in the middle. Germline CDR1 reads MGHRA; CDR2 reads YSYEKL. The CDR3 loop spans 16 amino acids. This chain's CDR3 is CASSRGRRTTNEKLFF. The CDR3 bases are TGCGCCAGCAGCCGTGGCAGAAGAACAACTAATGAAAAACTGTTTTTT.

In this sample, this clone turned up many times. The gene calls are TRBV2 and TRBJ2-7; D remains ambiguous. Trimming removed 2 bases at V and 2 bases at J, with 13 bases between. CDR3 length: 15 residues. Per the germline V gene, CDR1 is SNHLY and CDR2 is FYNNEI. The CDR3 spells CASSERRSGAYEQYF. CDR3 bases: TGTGCCAGCAGTGAACGCCGATCTGGGGCCTACGAGCAGTACTTC.